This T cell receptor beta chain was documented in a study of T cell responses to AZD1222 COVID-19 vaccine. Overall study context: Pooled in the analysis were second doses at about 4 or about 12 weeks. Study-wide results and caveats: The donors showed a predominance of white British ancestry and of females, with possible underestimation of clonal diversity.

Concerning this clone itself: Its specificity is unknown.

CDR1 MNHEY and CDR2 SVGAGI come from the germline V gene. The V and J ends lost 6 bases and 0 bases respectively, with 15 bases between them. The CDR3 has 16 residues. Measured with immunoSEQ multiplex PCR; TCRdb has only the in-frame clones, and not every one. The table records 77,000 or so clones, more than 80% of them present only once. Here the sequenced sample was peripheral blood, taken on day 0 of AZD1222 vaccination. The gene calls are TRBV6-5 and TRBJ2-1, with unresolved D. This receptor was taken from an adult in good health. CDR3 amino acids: CASRYVPLSSYNEQFF. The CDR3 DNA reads TGTGCCAGCAGGTACGTTCCCCTGAGCTCCTACAATGAGCAGTTCTTC.